This TCR beta chain originates from a study of blood T cell repertoires in COVID-19. Data came from immunoSEQ multiplex PCR; TCRdb stores just in-frame clones and leaves some out. The sample contains about 330,000 clones, around 85% of which appear only once. Comment on this clone: This sample includes further DNA sequences coding for the same CDR3.

The sequence was collected from a human donor in a cohort sampled during active COVID-19. Material for sequencing was peripheral blood.

In nucleotides, the CDR3 is TGTGCCAGCAGCTTAACGGCAAACACTGAAGCTTTCTTT. Its protein product is CASSLTANTEAFF. The V call is TRBV7-3, the J call TRBJ1-1, with D hard to call. The germline V gene encodes CDR1 SGHTA and CDR2 FQGTGA. V lost 0 bases to trimming and J lost 2 bases, with 4 bases between them. The CDR3 covers 13 residues.